Below, 11 T cell receptor beta chains from the same sample are listed, as sequenced in a study of blood T cells in healthy people across ages. Sample-barcoded 5' priming and a J-beta primer mix drove a second PCR of 7 to 11 cycles. TCRdb used MiXCR to reprocess the 5' RACE reads, holding one entry per CDR3 protein. The sample consists of 800,000 to 950,000 distinct CDR3 sequences, approximately 49% of them appearing once. The sequenced material came from blood. These receptors originate from a young man in good health.

The V gene is TRBV28, the J gene TRBJ2-3, with 9 positions matching TRBD1. This CDR3 is 16 amino acids long. Looked up from germline, CDR1 is MDHEN and CDR2 is SYDVKM. V gave up 5 bases and J gave up 5 bases; unmatched junction bases: 11. The CDR3 sequence: CASSPPGQGIQDTQYF. CDR3 nucleotide sequence: TGTGCCAGCAGTCCTCCGGGACAGGGAATTCAAGATACGCAGTATTTT.

This clonotype was counted a few times. The V call is TRBV20-1, the J call TRBJ2-1; 8 positions agree with TRBD1. The J segment lost 9 bases and the V segment lost 6 bases, leaving 10 bases of the junction unmatched. The CDR3 has 13 residues. CDR1 DFQATT and CDR2 SNEGSKA come from the germline V gene (reference sequence). The CDR3 sequence is CSAPGQVEFEQFF. As DNA, the CDR3 is TGCAGTGCCCCGGGACAGGTAGAATTTGAGCAGTTCTTC.

This clonotype was counted only a few times. The CDR3 DNA follows: TGTGCCAGCAGTAAATACAGGGGAGGAAGTCAGCCCCAGCATTTT. Amino acid sequence: CASSKYRGGSQPQHF. The chain combines TRBV6-2 or TRBV6-3 with TRBJ1-5, with 7 positions matching TRBD1. After removal of 5 bases from V and 6 bases from J, the junction contained 10 bases not matched to a gene. There are 15 residues in the CDR3. Germline lookup yields CDR1 MNHEY and CDR2 SVGEGT.

This clonotype was counted between two and nine times. The rearrangement links TRBV21-1 to TRBJ1-5. TRBV21-1 is a pseudogene locus. There are 15 residues in the CDR3. CDR3 in amino acids: CATLLLGGREQPQHF. DNA of the CDR3: TGTGCCACCCTTCTATTGGGAGGTAGAGAACAGCCCCAGCATTTT.

The V call is TRBV6-2 or TRBV6-3, the J call TRBJ1-4; no definite D call. The V end lost 2 bases, the J end lost 5 bases, and 12 bases lay between the germline ends. Germline V CDR1 and CDR2: MNHEY, SVGEGT. The CDR3 contains 15 residues. CDR3 protein: CASSYERTDNEKLFF. CDR3 DNA sequence: TGTGCCAGCAGTTACGAGCGGACGGACAATGAAAAACTGTTTTTT.

V is TRBV24-1 and J is TRBJ1-1; D gene uncertain. With 3 bases removed from V and 10 bases from J, the gap between germline ends came to 17 bases. The CDR3 covers 14 residues. Per germline, CDR1 KGHDR and CDR2 SFDVKD. As DNA, the CDR3 is TGTGCCACCAGTGATCCCTCGCGGAGAAATGGAGCTTTCTTT. Amino acid sequence: CATSDPSRRNGAFF.

The chain joins TRBV5-1 to TRBJ2-7, with a possible D match to TRBD1 (5 bases). V lost 10 bases to trimming and J lost 7 bases, with 18 bases between them. This CDR3 is 12 amino acids long. Germline values: CDR1 SGHRS, CDR2 YFSETQ. The CDR3 DNA follows: TGCGCCTCAGGAACAACAGGACGTGAGCAGTACTTC. Translating gives CASGTTGREQYF.

There are a few counts of this clonotype. This sequence joins TRBV4-1 and TRBJ2-4, with 9 bases matching TRBD1. Unmatched junction bases numbered 7, after V lost 0 bases and J lost 1 base. The CDR3 is made up of 18 amino acids. Germline CDR1 and CDR2: MGHRA and YSYEKL. The CDR3 loop is CASSQDPGQGNAKNIQYF. CDR3 bases: TGCGCCAGCAGCCAAGATCCGGGACAGGGAAATGCCAAAAACATTCAGTACTTC.

In its sample, this clonotype was seen many times. The CDR3 sequence: CASSLGDRGREEKLFF. CDR3 sequence (DNA): TGCGCCAGCAGCTTGGGAGACAGGGGACGGGAAGAAAAACTGTTTTTT. The rearrangement links TRBV5-1 to TRBJ1-4, with 8 bases matching TRBD1. Losses at the gene ends were 0 bases for V and 8 bases for J; bases not matched to a gene: 9. From germline, CDR1 is SGHRS and CDR2 YFSETQ. The length of the CDR3 is 16 residues.

This chain joins TRBV9 and TRBJ1-2; 11 bases are a match to TRBD1. Germline V gene sequence: CDR1 SGDLS, CDR2 YYNGEE. This CDR3 has 16 residues. With 4 bases clipped from V and 3 bases from J, the junction kept 8 bases outside the gene matches. CDR3 sequence (DNA): TGTGCCAGCAGCCCCACGGACAGGGGGCTTGACTATGGCTACACCTTC. This gives the protein CASSPTDRGLDYGYTF.

The chain links TRBV2 to TRBJ2-1; D ambiguous. Between the trimmed V and J ends, which lost 0 bases and 1 base, there was a span of 13 bases. The CDR3 contains 17 residues. The germline CDR1 and CDR2 sequences are SNHLY and FYNNEI. The CDR3 protein is CASSEAIPAPSYNEQFF. For the CDR3, the DNA is TGTGCCAGCAGTGAAGCGATTCCAGCACCATCCTACAATGAGCAGTTCTTC.